A selection of T cell receptor beta chains follows, all from one sample in a study of T cells in Graves' hyperthyroidism and ophthalmopathy. TCRdb ran MiXCR on the multiplex PCR reads and lists one entry per CDR3 protein. This table holds 800,000 or so distinct CDR3 sequences, approximately 40% found once. Sequencing input: blood. These receptors came from a man younger than 30 with Graves' hyperthyroidism. Both conserved end residues are part of each CDR3. D genes are given only for firm matches. Size values are once, few and many counts, or a class for expanded clones, and some rows have none.

TGTGCCAGCAGTTATTGGGGGAGGGAAGCTTTCTTT | CASSYWGREAFF | . | 12 | TRBJ1-1 | TRBV7-9 | .
TGTGCCAGCAGTTTATTGGCAGGGAACTCACCCCTCCACTTT | CASSLLAGNSPLHF | . | 14 | TRBJ1-6 | TRBV12-3/TRBV12-4 | few
TGTGCCAGCAGCCCCTACTGGCAGGGATTACCCGGGGAGCTGTTTTTT | CASSPYWQGLPGELFF | . | 16 | TRBJ2-2 | TRBV14 | few
TGTGCCACCAGCAGAGATGCCAGCGGCAGCACAGATACGCAGTATTTT | CATSRDASGSTDTQYF | . | 16 | TRBJ2-3 | TRBV15 | .
TGTGCCAGCAAGACTACAGGGGGCGGGGAGACCCAGTACTTC | CASKTTGGGETQYF | TRBD1 | 14 | TRBJ2-5 | TRBV6-5 | few
TGTGCCAGCAGTCCCAGGATCTCTGGGGCCAACGTCCTGACTTTC | CASSPRISGANVLTF | . | 15 | TRBJ2-6 | TRBV12-3/TRBV12-4 | many
TGTGCCAGCAGTCCCAGACAGGATAAATACACCTTC | CASSPRQDKYTF | . | 12 | TRBJ1-2 | TRBV12-3/TRBV12-4 | .
TGCGCCAGCAGCTTGGGACGGCTCCAAGAGACCCAGTACTTC | CASSLGRLQETQYF | . | 14 | TRBJ2-5 | TRBV5-1 | many
TGTGCCACCAGTAGTATAGCCCACCTTGGGCAGCCCCAGCATTTT | CATSSIAHLGQPQHF | . | 15 | TRBJ1-5 | TRBV15 | once
TGTGCCAGCAGCCCGGAGGTGGGCAATCAGCCCCAGCATTTT | CASSPEVGNQPQHF | . | 14 | TRBJ1-5 | TRBV7-9 | many
TGTGCCAGCAGCCGGGACAGGGAGGTCACCCTCCACTTT | CASSRDREVTLHF | TRBD1 | 13 | TRBJ1-6 | TRBV14 | .
TGTGCCAGCAACCCCGAGGGAATCCAAGAGACCCAGTACTTC | CASNPEGIQETQYF | . | 14 | TRBJ2-5 | TRBV6-1 | .
TGTGCCAGCAGCCCTCTGGGCGGCGGGGGGCGGGAGACCCAGTACTTC | CASSPLGGGGRETQYF | TRBD2 | 16 | TRBJ2-5 | TRBV7-9 | few
TGTGCCAGCAGCCCTGGACGGAAGGATGAAGCTTTCTTT | CASSPGRKDEAFF | . | 13 | TRBJ1-1 | TRBV7-3 | .
TGTGCCAGCAGCTTTAAAGGGGACGGTCAGCCCCAGCATTTT | CASSFKGDGQPQHF | . | 14 | TRBJ1-5 | TRBV7-8 | many
TGTGCCAGCAGTTTAGGCGGCCGGGTGCCTGGGGCCAACGTCCTGACTTTC | CASSLGGRVPGANVLTF | . | 17 | TRBJ2-6 | TRBV12-3/TRBV12-4 | .
TGTGCCAGCAGCGCACCACAGGGAGGGAACGAGCAGTACTTC | CASSAPQGGNEQYF | . | 14 | TRBJ2-7 | TRBV11-2 | .
TGTGCCAGCAGCTTAGCGGTCCGGGACCTCGGGGGCGAGCAGTACTTC | CASSLAVRDLGGEQYF | . | 16 | TRBJ2-7 | TRBV7-2 | few
TGTGCCAGCAGTTCTGAAGGACGGCCGCCCTACGAGCAGTACTTC | CASSSEGRPPYEQYF | . | 15 | TRBJ2-7 | TRBV28 | .
TGTGCCAGCAGCCGTCCGGGACAGTTCATCTCTGGAAACACCATATATTTT | CASSRPGQFISGNTIYF | TRBD1 | 17 | TRBJ1-3 | TRBV7-2 | .
TGTGCCAGCAGCTGGCCAACAGGGGAAGGGGCGACCCAGTACTTC | CASSWPTGEGATQYF | TRBD1 | 15 | TRBJ2-5 | TRBV5-6 | .
TGCGCCAGCAGTGAGGACGCGGAACAGCCCCAGCATTTT | CASSEDAEQPQHF | . | 13 | TRBJ1-5 | TRBV10-2 | .
TGTGCCAGCAGCTTGGGGAAAGGGGCAGGTCAGCCCCAGCATTTT | CASSLGKGAGQPQHF | . | 15 | TRBJ1-5 | TRBV7-8 | many
TGTGCCAGCAGTTACTCGGACACGAACACTGAAGCTTTCTTT | CASSYSDTNTEAFF | . | 14 | TRBJ1-1 | TRBV6-5 | few
TGTGCCAGCAGTGACCCAGGGCTATACACTGAAGCTTTCTTT | CASSDPGLYTEAFF | . | 14 | TRBJ1-1 | TRBV25-1 | .
TGTGCCAGCAGCCCACAGGGAAGTGGAAACACCATATATTTT | CASSPQGSGNTIYF | . | 14 | TRBJ1-3 | TRBV7-8 | many
TGTGCCAGCAGTGAATTTGTAGGCGGGGGATACTATGGCTACACCTTC | CASSEFVGGGYYGYTF | . | 16 | TRBJ1-2 | TRBV25-1 | .
TGTGCCAGTATCCCCAGGGGACGGGGGGAAGGCTACACCTTC | CASIPRGRGEGYTF | . | 14 | TRBJ1-2 | TRBV19 | few
TGTGCCAGCAGCCACGAGCTACTTGAAGCTTTCTTT | CASSHELLEAFF | . | 12 | TRBJ1-1 | TRBV7-2 | .
TGTGCCAGCAGCCAGAACTCTGGGGCCAACGTCCTGACTTTC | CASSQNSGANVLTF | . | 14 | TRBJ2-6 | TRBV7-9 | many
TGTGCCAGCAGTGAGTACCCGCTGGCAGGGCAGTACTTC | CASSEYPLAGQYF | . | 13 | TRBJ2-7 | TRBV25-1 | many
TGTGCCAGCAGCTTAGGAGAAGGTGTTTATGAAAAACTGTTTTTT | CASSLGEGVYEKLFF | . | 15 | TRBJ1-4 | TRBV7-8 | many
TGTGCCAGCAGCCTTTATACGAACACCGGGGAGCTGTTTTTT | CASSLYTNTGELFF | . | 14 | TRBJ2-2 | TRBV5-6 | .
TGTGCCAGCAGTTCGCTAAAAACCTCGGACAGGGGTTATGGCTACACCTTC | CASSSLKTSDRGYGYTF | TRBD1 | 17 | TRBJ1-2 | TRBV7-2 | .
TGTGCCAGCAGCCCAGACAGCCTTACTGAAGCTTTCTTT | CASSPDSLTEAFF | . | 13 | TRBJ1-1 | TRBV7-9 | once
TGTGCCAGCAGTTACTCGACGAGGAGTAACACTGAAGCTTTCTTT | CASSYSTRSNTEAFF | . | 15 | TRBJ1-1 | TRBV25-1 | .
TGTGCCAGCAGCCAAAGGGGTTACAACTATGGCTACACCTTC | CASSQRGYNYGYTF | . | 14 | TRBJ1-2 | TRBV5-4 | .
TGTGCCAGCAGCCCTTCCAACGGGGGGGGAAATGAAAAACTGTTTTTT | CASSPSNGGGNEKLFF | . | 16 | TRBJ1-4 | TRBV9 | .
TGCGCCAGCAGCCAAGATGGGACAGCGAACACTGAAGCTTTCTTT | CASSQDGTANTEAFF | TRBD1 | 15 | TRBJ1-1 | TRBV4-3 | few
TGTGCCAGCAGCACAGGGGCCTATGGCTACACCTTC | CASSTGAYGYTF | TRBD1 | 12 | TRBJ1-2 | TRBV7-9 | many
TGTGCCAGCAGTGAAGCCCGGGTTCTCCTCTACGAGCAGTACTTC | CASSEARVLLYEQYF | . | 15 | TRBJ2-7 | TRBV6-1 | .
TGCGCCAGCGGCAGTAGGGGCCGATCCTACGAGCAGTACTTC | CASGSRGRSYEQYF | . | 14 | TRBJ2-7 | TRBV5-1 | many
TGTGCCAGTAGTATTAGCAGGGACACTGAAGCTTTCTTT | CASSISRDTEAFF | . | 13 | TRBJ1-1 | TRBV19 | many
TGTGCCAGCAGTGAAGTCCGAAGGACTAGAAGCCGGTTAGGGCAAGAGACCCAGTACTTC | CASSEVRRTRSRLGQETQYF | TRBD2 | 20 | TRBJ2-5 | TRBV2 | .
TGCAGCGTCAACCCGGACAGGGGTGACACTGAAGCTTTCTTT | CSVNPDRGDTEAFF | TRBD1 | 14 | TRBJ1-1 | TRBV29-1 | .
TGTGCCAGCAGCCCAACGGGGGCTGGAAACACCATATATTTT | CASSPTGAGNTIYF | . | 14 | TRBJ1-3 | TRBV7-2 | many
TGTGCCAGCAGCTTTACAGGGCCGGCAACTAATGAAAAACTGTTTTTT | CASSFTGPATNEKLFF | . | 16 | TRBJ1-4 | TRBV7-2 | .
TGTGCCAGCAGCGGACCTGAAGGACAAGCTTTCTTT | CASSGPEGQAFF | . | 12 | TRBJ1-1 | TRBV9 | few
TGTGCCAGCAGTCCCGGGCCAGGTAGCTCCTACGAGCAGTACTTC | CASSPGPGSSYEQYF | . | 15 | TRBJ2-7 | TRBV25-1 | once
TGCAGTGCTTCAAGGTCAGGGGCTCACCAAGAGACCCAGTACTTC | CSASRSGAHQETQYF | . | 15 | TRBJ2-5 | TRBV20-1 | .
TGCAGTGCTAGCAGGACAGGGGCTGCAGGGCCCCAGCATTTT | CSASRTGAAGPQHF | TRBD1 | 14 | TRBJ1-5 | TRBV20-1 | many
TGTGCCAGCAGTCAAACAGGGTCTGGGGCCAACGTCCTGACTTTC | CASSQTGSGANVLTF | . | 15 | TRBJ2-6 | TRBV6-6 | many
TGTGCCAGCAGCTTTTATTCAACCGGAGCATCCTACGAGCAGTACTTC | CASSFYSTGASYEQYF | . | 16 | TRBJ2-7 | TRBV19 | .
TGCAGCGTGCAGGACGGGGGCGAGCAGTACTTC | CSVQDGGEQYF | . | 11 | TRBJ2-7 | TRBV29-1 | .
TGTGCCATCAGTGAACAGGCCGGCACTGAAGCTTTCTTT | CAISEQAGTEAFF | . | 13 | TRBJ1-1 | TRBV10-3 | many
TGTGCCACCAGCAGCACCGGGACAAGGACCTGGCATGGCTACACCTTC | CATSSTGTRTWHGYTF | . | 16 | TRBJ1-2 | TRBV15 | .
TGTGCCAGCAGCTTGGGGTTAGCGGACTCCTACGAGCAGTACTTC | CASSLGLADSYEQYF | . | 15 | TRBJ2-7 | TRBV5-1 | few